These 3 T cell receptor beta chains came from one sample sequenced in a study of shared clonotypes between healthy human individuals. Some clones are missing from TCRdb's copy, which holds only in-frame ones; the method was immunoSEQ multiplex PCR. Of millions of clones in the sample, 85% to 95% were seen once. Specimen: naive CD4+ T cells sorted from blood. Subset described: CD45RA+ positively selected. Source of these receptors: a man younger than 30 in good health.

The chain has TRBV9 and TRBJ2-7; no clear D gene. Germline CDR1 SGDLS, CDR2 YYNGEE. The CDR3 has 13 residues. V gave up 1 base and J gave up 5 bases, with 10 bases separating them. The CDR3 is CASSVRSVDEQYF. The CDR3 DNA sequence: TGTGCCAGCAGCGTAAGGTCCGTGGACGAGCAGTACTTC.

The chain joins TRBV18 to TRBJ1-1; possibly TRBD1 for D (6 bases). V lost 0 bases, J lost 7 bases, and 15 bases lay in between. The CDR3 has 15 residues. Germline CDR1 is KGHSH and CDR2 is LQKENI. CDR3 nucleotide sequence: TGTGCCAGCTCACCACCCACGTTGGCAGGGGATGAAGCTTTCTTT. This codes for CASSPPTLAGDEAFF.

The V call is TRBV7-2, the J call TRBJ2-7; maybe TRBD1 (6 bases). The CDR3 is made up of 15 amino acids. Deletions cut 1 base from V and 2 bases from J, with 12 bases between. CDR1 is SGHTA and CDR2 is FQGNSA in the germline V gene. The CDR3 nucleotides are TGTGCCAGCAGCTTAGTGTGGACAGTGGCCTACGAGCAGTACTTC. It specifies CASSLVWTVAYEQYF.